This T cell receptor beta chain was documented in a study of CD8 T cells in ankylosing spondylitis. Findings and caveats of the study: A motif in TCR beta, a set of eight highly homologous variants, appeared characteristic of ankylosing spondylitis blood.

One entry per CDR3 protein, called by TCRdb with MiXCR from the 5' RACE reads. The sample has under 250,000 distinct CDR3 sequences, under 35% seen once. This CDR3 is 15 amino acids long. Trimming cost V 0 bases and J 8 bases; bases outside gene matches: 9. Per germline, CDR1 SGHDT and CDR2 YYEEEE. About this clonotype itself: Antigen specificity is unknown.

The specimen was blood, either unsorted or a sorted T cell fraction (not recorded which). The chain combines TRBV5-6 with TRBJ2-3, with 7 bases matching TRBD2. The sequence came from a male donor with ankylosing spondylitis or in good health (not recorded which). DNA for the CDR3: TGTGCCAGCAGCTTGGTGGAGCGGGGCAGCGTTACGCAGTATTTT. It specifies CASSLVERGSVTQYF.